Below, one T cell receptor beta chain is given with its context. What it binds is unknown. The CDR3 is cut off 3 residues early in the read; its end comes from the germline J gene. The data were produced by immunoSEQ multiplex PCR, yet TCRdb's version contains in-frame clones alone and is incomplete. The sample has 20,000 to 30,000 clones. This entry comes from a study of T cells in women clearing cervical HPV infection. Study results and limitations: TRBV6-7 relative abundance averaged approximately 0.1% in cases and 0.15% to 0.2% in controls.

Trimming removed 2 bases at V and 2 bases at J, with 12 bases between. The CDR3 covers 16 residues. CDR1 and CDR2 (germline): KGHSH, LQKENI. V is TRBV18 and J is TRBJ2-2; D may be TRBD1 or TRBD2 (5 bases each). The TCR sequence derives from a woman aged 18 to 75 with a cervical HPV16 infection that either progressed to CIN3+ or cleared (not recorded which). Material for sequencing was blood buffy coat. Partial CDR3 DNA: TGTGCCAGCTCACCAGTACGAGGGGCTAACACCGGGGAG. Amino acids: CASSPVRGANTGE. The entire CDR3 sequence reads CASSPVRGANTGELFF. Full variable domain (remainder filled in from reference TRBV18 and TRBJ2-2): NAGVMQNPRHLVRRRGQEARLRCSPMKGHSHVYWYRQLPEEGLKFMVYLQKENIIDESGMPKERFSAEFPKEGPSILRIQQVVRGDSAAYFCASSPVRGANTGELFFGEGSRLTVL.